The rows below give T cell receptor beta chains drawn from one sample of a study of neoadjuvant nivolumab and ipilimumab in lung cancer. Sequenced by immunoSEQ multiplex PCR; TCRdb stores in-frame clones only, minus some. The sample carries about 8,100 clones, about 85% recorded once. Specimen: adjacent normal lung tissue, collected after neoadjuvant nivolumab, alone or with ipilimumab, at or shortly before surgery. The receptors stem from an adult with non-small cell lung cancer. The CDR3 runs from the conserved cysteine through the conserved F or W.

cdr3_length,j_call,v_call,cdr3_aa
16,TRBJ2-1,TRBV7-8,CASSPWGGSSYNEQFF
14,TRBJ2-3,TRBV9,CASSPTAGTDTQYF
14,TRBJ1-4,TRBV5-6,CASSLTGINEKLFF
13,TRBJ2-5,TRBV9,CASSAGLQETQYF
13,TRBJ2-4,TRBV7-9,CASSSTSVYIQYF
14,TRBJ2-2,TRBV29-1,CSVRGDMNTGELFF
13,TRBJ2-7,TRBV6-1,CASSQGGRYEQYF
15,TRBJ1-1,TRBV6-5,CASRVGGKIGTEAFF
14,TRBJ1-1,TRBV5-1,CASSWRGRDTEAFF
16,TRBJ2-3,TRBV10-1,CASSQSRDRGTDTQYF
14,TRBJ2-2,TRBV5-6,CASSLVQYTGELFF
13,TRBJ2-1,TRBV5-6,CASSYTGRNEQFF
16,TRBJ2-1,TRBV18,CASSPTAPGTSLEQFF
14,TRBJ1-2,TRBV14,CASSLGQGVYGYTF
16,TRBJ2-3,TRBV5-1,CASSLGGDKEADTQYF
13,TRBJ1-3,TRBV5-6,CASRDGSGNTIYF
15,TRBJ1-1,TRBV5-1,CASSVLAGLNTEAFF
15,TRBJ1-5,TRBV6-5,CASSYRQGTNQPQHF
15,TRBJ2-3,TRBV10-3,CAISETSGYTDTQYF
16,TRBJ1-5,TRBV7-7,CASSLEPRQANQPQHF
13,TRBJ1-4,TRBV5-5,CASSHDVNEKLFF
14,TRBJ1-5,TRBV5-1,CASSPGLPREPQHF
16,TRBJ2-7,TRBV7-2,CASSLGLGTAAYEQYF
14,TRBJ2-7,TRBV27,CASSLLDRGNEQYF
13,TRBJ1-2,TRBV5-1,CASSSGEKYGYTF
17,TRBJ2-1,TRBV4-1,CASSQSLAGGPYNEQFF
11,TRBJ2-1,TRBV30,CAKSSGGEQFF
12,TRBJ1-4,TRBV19,CASTGRIEKLFF
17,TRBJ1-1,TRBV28,CASSSPLVRGRNTEAFF
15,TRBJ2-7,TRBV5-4,CASSGEATGYNEQYF
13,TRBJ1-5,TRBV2,CASSARGNQPQHF
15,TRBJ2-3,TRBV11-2,CASSLGSGAVDTQYF
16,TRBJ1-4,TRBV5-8,CASSPGQGATNEKLFF
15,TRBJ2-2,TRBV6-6,CASSSGTGGFGELFF
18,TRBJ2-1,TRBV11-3,CASSPVGGKSHHHDEQFF
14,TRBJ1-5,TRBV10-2,CASSESSSNQPQHF